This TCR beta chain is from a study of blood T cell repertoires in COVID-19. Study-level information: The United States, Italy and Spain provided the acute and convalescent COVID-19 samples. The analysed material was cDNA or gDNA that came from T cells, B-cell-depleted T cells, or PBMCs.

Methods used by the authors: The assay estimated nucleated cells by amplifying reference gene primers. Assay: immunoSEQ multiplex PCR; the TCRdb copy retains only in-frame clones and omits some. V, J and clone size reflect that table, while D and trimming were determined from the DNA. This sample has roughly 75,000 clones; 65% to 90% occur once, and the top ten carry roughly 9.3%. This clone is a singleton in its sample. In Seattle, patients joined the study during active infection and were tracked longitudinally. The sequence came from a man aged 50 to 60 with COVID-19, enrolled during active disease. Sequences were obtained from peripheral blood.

The CDR3 reads CASSIQGQGANEQFF. The CDR3 DNA is TGTGCCAGTAGTATACAGGGACAGGGGGCTAATGAGCAGTTCTTC. V is TRBV19 and J is TRBJ2-1; 12 bases fit TRBD1. The CDR3 is made up of 15 amino acids. Trimming removed 2 bases from V and 7 bases from J; junction bases left unmatched: 3. From germline, CDR1 is LNHDA and CDR2 SQIVND (reference sequence).